These 19 T cell receptor delta chains were all obtained from the same sample, sequenced in a study of γδ T cells in repeated Plasmodium falciparum infection. Vgamma9/Vdelta2+ and Vdelta2-negative gammadelta T cells were flow-sorted from PBMC for bulk sequencing. TCRdb made new clone calls on the multiplex PCR reads using CATT. This table holds around 89,000 delta-chain clones, approximately 1.5% found once. The source material was gamma-delta T cells from blood. The receptors derive from a pool of human donors (malaria-infected and uninfected, not separated).

To note about this clone: The protein that TCRdb holds for this DNA derives from a much larger clone and differs from the translated DNA at residue 13, which likely indicates a read error; the protein shown here is translated from the DNA. The chain links TRDV2 to TRDJ3; D is unresolved. Because TCRdb records no J gene, it was assigned here through a match of the DNA to germline. This CDR3 has 18 amino acids. Germline values: CDR1 GEAIGNYY, CDR2 EKD. In DNA form, the CDR3 reads TGTGCCTGTGACACCGGAGGGGCAACCTCATGGGACGCCCGACAGATGTTTTTC. It codes for CACDTGGATSWDARQMFF.

This clone was picked up a small number of times. The amino acid sequence in TCRdb belongs to a much larger clone and departs from this DNA's translation at residue 18, likely a sequencing read error; the sequence shown is translated from the DNA. TRDV2 is the V gene, and the J gene was not called; the D segment call TRDD3 is taken from the table without a DNA check. Germline CDR1 is GEAIGNYY and CDR2 is EKD. CDR3 size: 19 residues. CDR3 nucleotides: TGTGCCTGTGACATCGTTCGTACTGGGGGATTTCAGTACACCGATAAACTCACCTTT. Translation gives CACDIVRTGGFQYTDKLTF.

This clone has more than one count but fewer than ten. The protein held in TCRdb is that of a much larger clone and does not match this DNA's translation at residue 5, likely because of a read error; the protein shown is translated from the DNA. This chain uses TRDV1 with TRDJ1; the match to TRDD3 covers 11 bases. No J gene was available from TCRdb, and it was assigned here by a germline match of the DNA. CDR3 length equals 21 residues. Losses at the gene ends were 3 bases for V and 0 bases for J; bases not matched to a gene: 18. Germline V gene lookup returns CDR1 TSWWSYY and CDR2 QGS. The CDR3 here is CALGDEGKGWGIRRDTDKLIF. The CDR3, as DNA: TGTGCTCTTGGGGACGAGGGGAAGGGATGGGGGATACGTCGCGACACCGATAAACTCATCTTT.

As regards this clone: TCRdb shows a much larger clone's protein in place of this DNA's translation, and the two differ at residue 5, likely through a read error; the protein shown is translated from the DNA. The V and J genes are TRDV2 and TRDJ1; 10 bases fit TRDD3. The J gene comes from matching the DNA to germline here; TCRdb lacks it. Germline-derived CDR1 and CDR2 are GEAIGNYY and EKD. The ends lost 3 bases at V and 2 bases at J; junction bases unmatched: 14. This CDR3 is 18 amino acids long. This CDR3 reads CACDFNIPWGIATDKLIF. Here the CDR3 DNA reads TGTGCCTGTGACTTTAATATCCCCTGGGGGATAGCGACCGATAAACTCATCTTT.

This clone was recorded a few times. This DNA's translation differs at residue 17 from TCRdb's protein, which comes from a much larger clone; a read error is likely, and the protein shown is translated from the DNA. The CDR3 DNA sequence: TGTGCTCTTGGGGAACCTCCTCCTTCTGGGGGGCTCTTTACCGATAAACCCATCTTT. Translating gives CALGEPPPSGGLFTDKPIF. With the J gene uncalled, the V gene is TRDV1; TRDD3 is the table's D call, not checked against the DNA. Per the germline V gene, CDR1 is TSWWSYY and CDR2 is QGS. The CDR3 is made up of 19 amino acids.

This clone was recorded a few times. The protein recorded in TCRdb matches a much larger clone and deviates from this DNA's translation at residue 5, suggesting a read error; the protein here is obtained by translating the DNA. The J gene went uncalled, whereas the V gene is TRDV1; the table's D gene call, TRDD3, was not cross checked with the DNA. The CDR3 runs 14 residues. Germline V gene data show CDR1 as TSWWSYY and CDR2 as QGS. The CDR3 nucleotides read TGTGCTCTTGGGGGACACCTGGGGGATTCGGTGCTCATCTTT. It is translated as CALGGHLGDSVLIF.

Ten or more counts support this clone. TCRdb shows a much larger clone's protein in place of this DNA's translation, and the two differ at residue 5, likely through a read error; the protein shown is translated from the DNA. The chain employs TRDV1 and TRDJ1; 10 bases agree with TRDD3. CDR1 TSWWSYY and CDR2 QGS come from the germline V gene. With 4 bases clipped from V and 2 bases from J, the junction kept 13 bases outside the gene matches. This CDR3 has 18 residues. The CDR3 sequence is CALGGLSVMGDTTDKLIF. The CDR3 coding sequence is TGTGCTCTTGGGGGACTTTCAGTCATGGGGGATACAACCGATAAACTCATCTTT.

With respect to this clone: Given a far larger clone just one base away, this is likely a sequencing read error. The same CDR3 also results from other DNA sequences found in this sample. V is TRDV2 and J is TRDJ1; D not resolved. No J gene was available from TCRdb, and it was assigned here by a germline match of the DNA. Germline V gene lookup returns CDR1 GEAIGNYY and CDR2 EKD. Trimming shortened V by 2 bases and J by 2 bases, and 14 bases separated the two germline ends. The CDR3 covers 15 residues. The CDR3 bases are TGTGCCTGTGACAGCGTGGGAGATAGGACCGATAAACTCATCTTT. It translates to CACDSVGDRTDKLIF.

The table lists this clone with a few counts. TCRdb's listed protein matches a much larger clone and diverges from this DNA's translation at residue 11, likely through a read error; the protein shown comes from the DNA. The chain links TRDV1 to TRDJ1; no clear D. The J gene was not available in TCRdb and was assigned here by matching the DNA to germline segments. There are 16 residues in the CDR3. V shed 2 bases and J shed 3 bases, with 16 bases lying between them. Germline CDR1 is TSWWSYY and CDR2 is QGS. CDR3 in DNA: TGTGCTCTTGGGGAAACAAGGGCCGCGTACGCCGATAAACTCATCTTT. Translation: CALGETRAAYADKLIF.

There are a few counts of this clone. The protein TCRdb gives is from a much larger clone and does not agree with this DNA's translation at residue 4, likely a read error; the protein shown here comes from the DNA. This chain uses TRDV2 with TRDJ1, with D possibly being TRDD3 (5 bases). Here the J gene came from matching the DNA to germline, since TCRdb omits it. CDR3 length equals 16 residues. Trimming stripped 5 bases from V and 8 bases from J, with 26 bases between. CDR1 GEAIGNYY and CDR2 EKD come from the germline V gene. Here the CDR3 reads CACGTGAYWKKEKLIF. CDR3 nucleotide sequence: TGTGCCTGTGGCACGGGGGCGTACTGGAAAAAGGAGAAACTCATCTTT.

This clone was observed a handful of times. TCRdb shows a much larger clone's protein in place of this DNA's translation, and the two differ at residue 4, likely through a read error; the protein shown is translated from the DNA. The chain employs TRDV2 and TRDJ1; 12 nucleotides line up with TRDD3. The J gene is not listed in TCRdb, so it was assigned here from a DNA match to germline. Germline CDR1 and CDR2: GEAIGNYY and EKD. There are 23 residues in the CDR3. V trimming: 5 bases; J trimming: 3 bases; junction bases outside the gene matches: 30. The CDR3 is CACGPRILLPPCTGGYIADKLIF. In DNA, the CDR3 is TGTGCCTGTGGCCCACGGATACTACTTCCTCCTTGTACTGGGGGATACATCGCCGATAAACTCATCTTT.

In its sample, this clone was seen a few times. TCRdb lists the protein of a much larger clone for this DNA, which differs at residue 16, so this is likely a read error; the protein given here is translated from the DNA itself. V is TRDV1 and J is TRDJ1, with 10 bases identical to TRDD3. TCRdb records no J gene; here it was assigned by comparing the DNA to germline. The CDR3 spans 19 residues. Germline V CDR1 and CDR2: TSWWSYY, QGS. The CDR3, as DNA: TGTGCTCTTGGGGAATTCTTACCCGTTACTGGGGGATGGGCCGATAGACTCATCTTT. Translation: CALGEFLPVTGGWADRLIF.

This clone was counted between two and nine times. A read error likely explains this, since a far larger clone differs by one base. The sample contains more than one DNA sequence encoding this CDR3. V gene TRDV1 combines with J gene TRDJ2, with TRDD3 matching 9 bases. Germline V gene lookup returns CDR1 TSWWSYY and CDR2 QGS. This CDR3 has 17 amino acids. The CDR3 nucleotides read TGTGCTCTTGGGGATGCCCCCCGGGGATACGAGACAGCACAGCTCTTCTTT. The encoded protein is CALGDAPRGYETAQLFF.

A few counts support this clone. The TCRdb record carries a much larger clone's protein, which differs from this DNA's translation at residue 11; a read error is the likely cause, and the protein listed here is the DNA translation. The chain combines TRDV1 with TRDJ1; either TRDD2 or TRDD3 may fit D (5 bases each). TCRdb carries no J gene annotation; the J gene was assigned here by matching the DNA with germline. Germline lookup yields CDR1 TSWWSYY and CDR2 QGS. This CDR3 contains 16 residues. The ends were cut back, 7 bases at V and 9 bases at J, with 27 bases in the middle. The CDR3 here is CALAVPVTYWRSELIF. CDR3 bases: TGTGCTCTTGCCGTTCCTGTGACCTACTGGAGGTCCGAACTCATCTTT.

As for this clone: A read error likely explains why the TCRdb protein, taken from a much larger clone, differs from this DNA's translation at residue 5; the protein shown is translated from the DNA. This chain uses TRDV1 with TRDJ1; 11 bases are a match to TRDD3. Assignment of the J gene here rests on matching the DNA to germline, because TCRdb gives none. The germline CDR1 and CDR2 sequences are TSWWSYY and QGS. This CDR3 spans 16 amino acids. Losses at the gene ends were 4 bases for V and 2 bases for J; bases not matched to a gene: 6. CDR3 residues: CALGGLNWGITDKLIF. The CDR3 DNA is TGTGCTCTTGGGGGGCTCAACTGGGGGATAACCGATAAACTCATCTTT.

This clone was seen ten or more times. Here the CDR3 DNA reads TGTGCTCTTGGGGAAATTACTATAAAGCTTGGGGGATACGCTGAGGAGGAACTCATCTTT. Translation gives CALGEITIKLGGYAEEELIF. V gene TRDV1 combines with J gene TRDJ1; TRDD3 agrees at 11 bases. TCRdb carries no J gene annotation; the J gene was assigned here by matching the DNA with germline. The CDR3 is made up of 20 amino acids. The germline CDR1 and CDR2 sequences are TSWWSYY and QGS. J was trimmed by 9 bases and V by 2 bases; bases with no gene match: 23.

On this clone: TCRdb's protein for this DNA is that of a much larger clone and differs from the translation at residue 11, likely a read error; the protein shown is the DNA translation. This chain links TRDV1 with TRDJ1, with TRDD3 identical over 7 bases. The J gene, missing from TCRdb, was assigned here through DNA to germline matching. Germline V gene lookup returns CDR1 TSWWSYY and CDR2 QGS. The CDR3 is made up of 27 amino acids. Germline trimming cut 3 bases from V and 0 bases from J; bases unmatched to any gene: 40. This CDR3 is CALGEILRLGNTRIYGGLAVYTDKLIF. CDR3 coding DNA: TGTGCTCTTGGGGAGATATTACGACTGGGGAATACGCGTATATACGGTGGTTTAGCGGTGTACACCGATAAACTCATCTTT.

At least ten counts were recorded for this clone. The protein TCRdb lists belongs to a much larger clone and differs from this DNA's translation at residue 14, which points to a read error; the protein shown is made from the DNA. The chain joins TRDV1 to TRDJ1, with TRDD3 identical over 8 bases. In the absence of a J gene in TCRdb, the DNA was matched to germline to assign it here. This CDR3 is 22 amino acids long. Per germline, CDR1 TSWWSYY and CDR2 QGS. V trimming: 2 bases; J trimming: 0 bases; junction bases outside the gene matches: 23. As DNA, the CDR3 is TGTGCTCTTGGGGAAGGTCTCTACCGTACTGGGGGTCACCCCCCCTACACCGATAAACTCATCTTT. Translated: CALGEGLYRTGGHPPYTDKLIF.

This clone was observed a handful of times. The mismatch at residue 11 between this DNA's translation and the TCRdb protein of a much larger clone likely reflects a read error; the protein shown is translated from the DNA. The chain uses TRDV2 and TRDJ2; possible D gene TRDD3, 6 bases. In the absence of a J gene in TCRdb, the DNA was matched to germline to assign it here. The CDR3 covers 16 residues. Looked up from germline, CDR1 is GEAIGNYY and CDR2 is EKD. The CDR3 region has the DNA TGTGCCTGTGACACCCCTGGGGAAGCTTTGGCAGCACAACTCTTCTTT. Its translation is CACDTPGEALAAQLFF.